The clone carrying this TCR beta chain was seen ten or more times. The sample originates from a study of T cells in Graves' hyperthyroidism and ophthalmopathy. Study summary: Upon initial diagnosis and before any treatment, peripheral blood was collected.

Patients were excluded because of uncontrolled infection, other autoimmune disease, pregnancy or lactation. Amplified regions were TCR beta CDR3 sequences from RNA transcripts. First-round RT-PCR targeting the TCR CDR3 was performed with the HTBI primer set. TCRdb called the multiplex PCR reads again in MiXCR, with one record for every CDR3 protein. Of over 350,000 distinct CDR3 sequences listed, under 20% are singletons. The CDR3 is 13 amino acids. Germline V gene data show CDR1 as MNHNS and CDR2 as SASEGT. V shed 6 bases, J shed 11 bases, and the junction held 11 bases outside the gene matches. The receptor comes from a man between 18 and 29 years old with Graves' ophthalmopathy. This chain uses TRBV6-1 with TRBJ1-1, with TRBD1 matching over 8 bases. The source material was blood. Here the CDR3 reads CASRQGQAWEAFF. DNA for the CDR3: TGTGCCAGCAGACAGGGACAGGCCTGGGAGGCTTTCTTT.